The 25 T cell receptor beta chains in this list originate from one sample, sequenced in a study of T cell changes during pregnancy in multiple sclerosis. The assay was immunoSEQ multiplex PCR, and TCRdb's table has in-frame clones only and misses some. Here the sample spans about 100,000 clones, approximately 94% being singletons. This material consisted of peripheral blood, taken in the second trimester of pregnancy. The origin of the receptors is a female donor with multiple sclerosis, enrolled in a pregnancy study.

The rearrangement uses TRBV5-1 and TRBJ2-1; D possibly corresponds to TRBD2 (6 bases). V lost 4 bases to trimming and J lost 0 bases, with 14 bases between them. CDR1 and CDR2 (germline): SGHRS, YFSETQ. The CDR3 runs to 16 residues. CDR3 bases: TGCGCCAGCAGCACCAGATTAGCGGCCTCCTACAATGAGCAGTTCTTC. Protein: CASSTRLAASYNEQFF.

The chain uses TRBV5-4 and TRBJ2-3; possible D gene TRBD1, 6 bases. The CDR3 runs to 15 residues. Germline V gives CDR1 SGHNT, CDR2 YYREEE (reference sequence). Trimming pared 2 bases from V and 1 base from J, leaving 11 bases between. The CDR3 nucleotides are TGTGCCAGCAGCTTCCGGGCAGGGGGCACAGATACGCAGTATTTT. Its translation: CASSFRAGGTDTQYF.

The chain has TRBV28 and TRBJ2-6; unclear D gene. The CDR3 spans 17 residues. Trimming took 8 bases from V and 2 from J, leaving 19 bases between them. Germline lookup yields CDR1 MDHEN and CDR2 SYDVKM. The CDR3 nucleotides are TGTGCCAGCGTCGGTACTGACTTCAATACTGGGGCCAACGTCCTGACTTTC. This codes for CASVGTDFNTGANVLTF.

V and J are TRBV27 and TRBJ2-7; D might be TRBD1 (6 bases). From germline, CDR1 is MNHEY and CDR2 SMNVEV (reference sequence). Trimming removed 5 bases from V and 3 bases from J, with 14 bases in between. The length of the CDR3 is 14 residues. The CDR3 region has the DNA TGTGCCAGCAGTACCCGGGACATCCTCTACGAGCAGTACTTC. It is translated as CASSTRDILYEQYF.

This clone was seen once. The genes are TRBV13 and TRBJ2-1, with D tentatively TRBD2 (5 bases). From germline, CDR1 is PRHDT and CDR2 FYEKMQ (reference sequence). The V end lost 1 base, the J end lost 9 bases, and 13 bases lay between the germline ends. CDR3 length: 14 residues. CDR3 nucleotides: TGTGCCAGCAGCTTAGTCAGCGGAGTATTTGAGCAGTTCTTC. It codes for CASSLVSGVFEQFF.

The chain has TRBV19 and TRBJ1-1, with D unclear. CDR3 length: 13 residues. The germline V and J ends were trimmed by 7 bases and 2 bases, with 11 bases remaining between them. From germline, CDR1 is LNHDA and CDR2 SQIVND (reference sequence). CDR3 protein: CASKEGRNTEAFF. CDR3 sequence (DNA): TGTGCCAGTAAGGAGGGCCGAAACACTGAAGCTTTCTTT.

V is TRBV5-6 and J is TRBJ2-1; the match to TRBD2 covers 10 bases. Per germline, CDR1 SGHDT and CDR2 YYEEEE. The CDR3 loop spans 17 amino acids. V lost 1 base to trimming and J lost 10 bases; unmatched junction nucleotides: 14. CDR3 protein: CASSLITDLAGEREQFF. CDR3 sequence (DNA): TGTGCCAGCAGCTTGATTACTGATCTAGCGGGAGAACGGGAGCAGTTCTTC.

This clone was picked up one time. The chain uses TRBV5-1 and TRBJ1-3; D is unclear. From germline, CDR1 is SGHRS and CDR2 YFSETQ. The length of the CDR3 is 14 residues. V shed 2 bases and J shed 0 bases, with 6 bases lying between them. The CDR3 bases are TGCGCCAGCAGCTTAAGTAGCTCTGGAAACACCATATATTTT. This translates into CASSLSSSGNTIYF.

The genes are TRBV10-3 and TRBJ1-1, with D tentatively TRBD1 (5 bases). Trimming cost V 6 bases and J 4 bases, with 12 bases left between them. Germline CDR1 reads ENHRY; CDR2 reads SYGVKD. The CDR3 consists of 13 residues. The CDR3 region is CAIRDGGGTEAFF. The CDR3 DNA reads as TGTGCCATCAGGGACGGGGGGGGCACTGAAGCTTTCTTT.

This clone came up once. This sequence joins TRBV18 and TRBJ2-5, with 7 bases matching TRBD2. The CDR3 spans 14 residues. Trimming took 4 bases from V and 5 from J; bases not matched to a gene: 7. The germline V gene encodes CDR1 KGHSH and CDR2 LQKENI. For the CDR3, the DNA is TGTGCCAGCTCACGGGACTATGGTTTGGAGACCCAGTACTTC. Protein sequence: CASSRDYGLETQYF.

As DNA, the CDR3 is TGTGCCAGCAGTGAATTCCCCGTCGAACTGTTTTTT. This encodes CASSEFPVELFF. The chain carries TRBV6-1 and TRBJ1-4, with unresolved D. Germline-derived CDR1 and CDR2 are MNHNS and SASEGT. Trimming left V 2 bases short and J 12 bases short, with 10 bases between. The CDR3 runs to 12 residues.

The gene calls are TRBV27 and TRBJ1-1; TRBD1 aligns across 7 bases. The CDR3 consists of 14 residues. The germline V gene encodes CDR1 MNHEY and CDR2 SMNVEV (reference sequence). Trimming at V came to 2 bases and at J to 5 bases, leaving 5 bases not matched to a gene. The CDR3 bases are TGTGCCAGCAGTTTAATTCAGGGGGTGACTGAAGCTTTCTTT. This gives the protein CASSLIQGVTEAFF.

The V call is TRBV2, the J call TRBJ1-2; D is perhaps TRBD1 (6 bases). Germline V gene data show CDR1 as SNHLY and CDR2 as FYNNEI. V lost 8 bases and J 6 bases, leaving 16 bases between the germline ends. This CDR3 has 13 amino acids. CDR3 in DNA: TGTGCCAGCCCGGCTACAGGGCTTCATGGCTACACCTTC. Its translation is CASPATGLHGYTF.

This sequence joins TRBV25-1 and TRBJ2-7, with a tentative D call TRBD1 (6 bases). The CDR3 extends over 13 amino acids. Germline CDR1 MGHDK, CDR2 SYGVNS. V lost 8 bases and J 5 bases, leaving 16 bases between the germline ends. CDR3 DNA: TGTGCCAGCGGTACCACAGGGTTCAACGAGCAGTACTTC. It encodes CASGTTGFNEQYF.

This chain connects TRBV6-1 to TRBJ2-5; weak D call: TRBD2 (6 bases). Germline assignment: CDR1 MNHNS and CDR2 SASEGT. This CDR3 region has 15 residues. Trimming removed 1 base at V and 4 bases at J, with 13 bases between. CDR3: CASSEVSPSAETQYF. The CDR3 bases are TGTGCCAGCAGTGAAGTCAGTCCTAGCGCAGAGACCCAGTACTTC.

The chain couples TRBV4-1 to TRBJ2-2; 9 bases align to TRBD2. This CDR3 is built from 18 residues. Germline V lookup: CDR1 MGHRA, CDR2 YSYEKL. Losses at the gene ends were 0 bases for V and 7 bases for J; bases not matched to a gene: 12. The CDR3 DNA reads TGCGCCAGCAGCCAAGAGTGGAGTAGCGGGAGAGGTATCGGGGAGCTGTTTTTT. Its translation: CASSQEWSSGRGIGELFF.

The count of this clone is one. The rearrangement links TRBV29-1 to TRBJ2-3; weak D call: TRBD2 (5 bases). Per the germline V gene, CDR1 is SQVTM and CDR2 is ANQGSEA. The CDR3 spans 13 residues. Between the trimmed V and J ends, which lost 4 bases and 2 bases, there was a span of 10 bases. This CDR3 reads CSVGGSDTDTQYF. The CDR3 DNA sequence: TGCAGCGTTGGTGGGAGCGACACAGATACGCAGTATTTT.

The chain combines TRBV11-2 with TRBJ1-4; D gene ambiguous. CDR1 is SGHAT and CDR2 is FQNNGV in the germline V gene. V was pared by 0 bases and J by 0 bases, with 11 bases between. The length of the CDR3 is 17 residues. The CDR3 coding sequence is TGTGCCAGCAGCTTAGATCCCGGGGATGCAACTAATGAAAAACTGTTTTTT. It yields the protein CASSLDPGDATNEKLFF.

This chain connects TRBV15 to TRBJ2-1, with 7 nucleotides matching TRBD2. The germline gives CDR1 LNHNV, CDR2 YYDKDF (reference sequence). Trimming took 5 bases from V and 5 from J; bases not matched to a gene: 9. The CDR3 length is 15 residues. CDR3 in DNA: TGTGCCACCAGCTTTAGACTAGCTTATAACAATGAGCAGTTCTTC. This sequence encodes CATSFRLAYNNEQFF.

This clone has a single count. The genes are TRBV27 and TRBJ2-7; tentatively, D is TRBD2 (6 bases). Trimming pared 2 bases from V and 0 bases from J, leaving 8 bases between. In germline, CDR1 is MNHEY, CDR2 SMNVEV (reference sequence). The CDR3 loop spans 14 amino acids. DNA of the CDR3: TGTGCCAGCAGTTTACGGGGGTACTCCTACGAGCAGTACTTC. It codes for CASSLRGYSYEQYF.

The J gene is TRBJ2-3, the V gene TRBV7-7; 10 nucleotides align to TRBD2. V trimming: 2 bases; J trimming: 5 bases; junction bases outside the gene matches: 7. Germline CDR1 is SSHAT and CDR2 is FNYEAQ (reference sequence). CDR3 size: 16 residues. The CDR3 sequence: CASSLNKRGGLDTQYF. The CDR3 DNA sequence: TGTGCCAGCAGCTTAAACAAGCGGGGGGGCCTAGATACGCAGTATTTT.

V usage is TRBV27 and J usage is TRBJ2-1, with 7 bases matching TRBD2. This CDR3 comprises 16 residues. Trimming cost V 6 bases and J 4 bases; bases outside gene matches: 12. CDR1 MNHEY and CDR2 SMNVEV come from the germline V gene (reference sequence). The DNA for the CDR3 is TGTGCCAGCAGCTTCAACGGCGGGAGCCTATACAATGAGCAGTTCTTC. This translates into CASSFNGGSLYNEQFF.

The V and J genes are TRBV5-1 and TRBJ2-1; D is perhaps TRBD2 (6 bases). The CDR3 covers 16 residues. Trimming took 7 bases from V and 1 from J, leaving 18 bases between them. Per the germline V gene, CDR1 is SGHRS and CDR2 is YFSETQ. In nucleotides, the CDR3 is TGCGCCAGCTGGTGGGGGGTCCTCGGGTCCTACAATGAGCAGTTCTTC. Its translation: CASWWGVLGSYNEQFF.

This chain uses TRBV18 with TRBJ2-3; D might be TRBD2 (5 bases). The CDR3 extends over 17 amino acids. Germline V gene lookup returns CDR1 KGHSH and CDR2 LQKENI. V lost 4 bases and J 0 bases, leaving 17 bases between the germline ends. The CDR3 spells CASSRFGLGSSTDTQYF. In nucleotides, the CDR3 is TGTGCCAGCTCACGTTTCGGACTGGGCTCTAGCACAGATACGCAGTATTTT.

This chain joins TRBV5-1 and TRBJ2-3; 7 nucleotides line up with TRBD2. The trim removed 1 base at V and 4 bases at J, leaving 9 bases unmatched. CDR3 length equals 16 residues. Germline V lookup: CDR1 SGHRS, CDR2 YFSETQ. The DNA of the CDR3 is TGCGCCAGCAGCTTGTCGGCACGGGGGGACGCAGATACGCAGTATTTT. It encodes CASSLSARGDADTQYF.